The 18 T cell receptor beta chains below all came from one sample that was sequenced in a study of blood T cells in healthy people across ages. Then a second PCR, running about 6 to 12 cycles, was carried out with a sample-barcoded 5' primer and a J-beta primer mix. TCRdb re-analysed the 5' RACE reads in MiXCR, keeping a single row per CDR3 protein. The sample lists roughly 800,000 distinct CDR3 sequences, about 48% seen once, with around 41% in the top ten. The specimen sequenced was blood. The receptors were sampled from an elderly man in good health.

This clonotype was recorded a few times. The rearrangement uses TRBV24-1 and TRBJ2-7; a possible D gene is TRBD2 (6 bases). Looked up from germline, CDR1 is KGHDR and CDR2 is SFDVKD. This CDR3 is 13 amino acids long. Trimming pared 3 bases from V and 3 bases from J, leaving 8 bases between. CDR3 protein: CATSDSGLYEQYF. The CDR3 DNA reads TGTGCCACCAGTGATAGCGGGCTCTACGAGCAGTACTTC.

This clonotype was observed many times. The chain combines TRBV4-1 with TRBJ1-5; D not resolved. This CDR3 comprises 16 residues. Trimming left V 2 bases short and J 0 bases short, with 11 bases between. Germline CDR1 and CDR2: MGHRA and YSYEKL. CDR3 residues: CASSQYRDFSNQPQHF. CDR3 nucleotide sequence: TGCGCCAGCAGCCAATACCGGGATTTTAGCAATCAGCCCCAGCATTTT.

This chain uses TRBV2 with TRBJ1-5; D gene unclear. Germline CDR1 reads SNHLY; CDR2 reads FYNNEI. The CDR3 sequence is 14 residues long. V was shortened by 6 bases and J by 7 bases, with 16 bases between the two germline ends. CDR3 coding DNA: TGTGCCAGCAGCGAGGCCCGGCGAGAACAGCCCCAGCATTTT. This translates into CASSEARREQPQHF.

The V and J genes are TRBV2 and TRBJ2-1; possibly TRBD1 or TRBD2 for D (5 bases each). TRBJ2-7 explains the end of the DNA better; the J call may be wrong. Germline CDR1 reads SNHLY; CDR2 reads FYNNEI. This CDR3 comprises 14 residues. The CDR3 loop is CASRWGTSLGEQYF. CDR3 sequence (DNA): TGTGCCAGCAGATGGGGGACCTCTTTGGGTGAGCAGTACTTC.

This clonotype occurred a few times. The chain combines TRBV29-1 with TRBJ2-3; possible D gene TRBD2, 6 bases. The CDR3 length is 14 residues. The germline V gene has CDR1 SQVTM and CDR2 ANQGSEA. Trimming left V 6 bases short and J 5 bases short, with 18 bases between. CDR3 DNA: TGCAGCGTCCGACTAACCGGGAGAGGAGATACGCAGTATTTT. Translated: CSVRLTGRGDTQYF.

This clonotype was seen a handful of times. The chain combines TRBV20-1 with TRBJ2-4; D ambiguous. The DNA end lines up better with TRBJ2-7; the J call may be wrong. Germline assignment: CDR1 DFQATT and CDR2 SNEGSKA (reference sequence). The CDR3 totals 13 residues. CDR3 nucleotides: TGCAGTGCTAGAGTTCCTTACCTAAACGAGCAGTACTTC. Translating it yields CSARVPYLNEQYF.

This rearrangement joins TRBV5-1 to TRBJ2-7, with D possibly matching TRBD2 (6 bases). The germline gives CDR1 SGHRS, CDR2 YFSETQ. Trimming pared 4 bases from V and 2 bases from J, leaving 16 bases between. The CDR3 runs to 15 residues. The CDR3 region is CASSPPGAYAYEQYF. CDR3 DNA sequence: TGCGCCAGCAGCCCACCGGGAGCCTATGCCTACGAGCAGTACTTC.

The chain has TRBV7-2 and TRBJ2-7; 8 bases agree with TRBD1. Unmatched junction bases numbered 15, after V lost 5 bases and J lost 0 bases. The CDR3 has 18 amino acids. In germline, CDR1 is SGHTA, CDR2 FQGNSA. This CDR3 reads CASSPLGDRIEYSYEQYF. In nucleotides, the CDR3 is TGTGCCAGCAGCCCCTTGGGGGACAGGATTGAGTACTCCTACGAGCAGTACTTC.

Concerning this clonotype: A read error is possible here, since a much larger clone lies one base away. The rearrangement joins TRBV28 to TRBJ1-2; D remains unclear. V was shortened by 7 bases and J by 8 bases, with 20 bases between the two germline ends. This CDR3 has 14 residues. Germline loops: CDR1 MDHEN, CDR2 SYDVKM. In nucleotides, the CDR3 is TGTGCCAGCACCGGCAAACTCCCGGCGAGAGGCTACACCTTC. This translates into CASTGKLPARGYTF.

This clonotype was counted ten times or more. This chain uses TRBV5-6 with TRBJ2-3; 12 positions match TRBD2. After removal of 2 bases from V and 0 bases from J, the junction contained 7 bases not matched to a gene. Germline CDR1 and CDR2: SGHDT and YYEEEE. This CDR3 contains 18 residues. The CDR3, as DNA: TGTGCCAGCAGCTTCGAGCGGCTAGCGGGAGGGAGCACAGATACGCAGTATTTT. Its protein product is CASSFERLAGGSTDTQYF.

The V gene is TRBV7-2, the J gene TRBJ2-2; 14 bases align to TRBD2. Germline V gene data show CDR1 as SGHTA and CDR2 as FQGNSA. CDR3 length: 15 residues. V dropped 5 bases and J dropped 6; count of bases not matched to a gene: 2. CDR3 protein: CASSPTSGRAGELFF. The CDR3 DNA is TGTGCCAGCAGCCCGACTAGCGGGAGGGCCGGGGAGCTGTTTTTT.

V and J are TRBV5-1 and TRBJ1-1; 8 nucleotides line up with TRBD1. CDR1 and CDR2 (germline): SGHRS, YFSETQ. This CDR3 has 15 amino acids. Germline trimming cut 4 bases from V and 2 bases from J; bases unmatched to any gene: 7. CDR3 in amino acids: CASSTGQGLNTEAFF. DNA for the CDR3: TGCGCCAGCAGCACTGGACAGGGTCTAAACACTGAAGCTTTCTTT.

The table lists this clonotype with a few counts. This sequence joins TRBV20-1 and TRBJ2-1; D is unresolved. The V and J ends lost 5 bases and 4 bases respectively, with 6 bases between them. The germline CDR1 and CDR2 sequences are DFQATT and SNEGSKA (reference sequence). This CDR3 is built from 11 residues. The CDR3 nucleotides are TGCAGTGCTCCGGATTACAATGAGCAGTTCTTC. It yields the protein CSAPDYNEQFF.

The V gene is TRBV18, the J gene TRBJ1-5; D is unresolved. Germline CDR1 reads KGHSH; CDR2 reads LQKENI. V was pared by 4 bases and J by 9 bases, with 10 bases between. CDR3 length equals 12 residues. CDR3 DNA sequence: TGTGCCAGCTCACTCTTTATGAGGCCCCAGCATTTT. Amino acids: CASSLFMRPQHF.

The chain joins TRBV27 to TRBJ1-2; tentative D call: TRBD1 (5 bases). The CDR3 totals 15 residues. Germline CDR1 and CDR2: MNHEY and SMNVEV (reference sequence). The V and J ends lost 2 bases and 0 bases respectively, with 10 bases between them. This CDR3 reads CASSLRGSTNYGYTF. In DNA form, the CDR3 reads TGTGCCAGCAGTTTACGGGGCAGCACTAACTATGGCTACACCTTC.

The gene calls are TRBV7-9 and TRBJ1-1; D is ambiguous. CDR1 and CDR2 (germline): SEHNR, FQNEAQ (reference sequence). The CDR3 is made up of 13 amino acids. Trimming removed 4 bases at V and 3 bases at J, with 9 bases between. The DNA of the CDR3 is TGTGCCAGCAGCTCCGGGGAGTACACTGAAGCTTTCTTT. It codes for CASSSGEYTEAFF.

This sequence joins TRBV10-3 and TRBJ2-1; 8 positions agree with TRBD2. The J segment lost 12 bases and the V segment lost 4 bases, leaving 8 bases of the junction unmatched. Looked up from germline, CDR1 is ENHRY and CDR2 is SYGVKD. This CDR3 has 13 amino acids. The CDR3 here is CAISAREAGGQFF. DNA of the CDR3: TGTGCCATCAGTGCGCGGGAGGCGGGTGGGCAGTTCTTC.

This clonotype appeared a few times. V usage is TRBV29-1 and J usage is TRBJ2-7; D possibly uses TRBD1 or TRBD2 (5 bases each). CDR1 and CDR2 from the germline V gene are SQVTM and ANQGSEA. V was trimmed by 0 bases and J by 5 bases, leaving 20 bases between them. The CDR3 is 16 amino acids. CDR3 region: CSVEDLRGRVSNEQYF. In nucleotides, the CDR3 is TGCAGCGTTGAAGATTTACGGGGCAGGGTAAGCAACGAGCAGTACTTC.